In this sample, the clone carrying this T cell receptor (beta chain) turned up many times. The antigen remains undetermined. This sample was taken from a study of human T cells and chemical hapten exposure. Study overall: Patch tests of 0.01% DPC on the upper back were read at 6 days.

One entry per CDR3 protein results from TCRdb running MiXCR on the RACE reads. The table lists about 360,000 distinct CDR3 sequences, around 5% of them singletons. This sample's time point: patch test 1, 2 weeks after DPC sensitization. Treatment indicated: therapeutic diphenylcyclopropenone sensitization with weekly scalp DPC. Study conclusions and caveats: Sensitizing with DPC caused no change in TCRs above 1 in 1000 frequency. Controls formed significantly fewer large CDR3 similarity clusters than expanded TCRs did.

This clonotype originated in a woman aged 45-65 years with alopecia areata. Some clones in this sample may be carry-over from other donors' samples. The sequencing here drew on whole blood, taken in connection with sensitization to the hapten diphenylcyclopropenone (DPC).

DNA for the CDR3: TGTGCCAGCAGTACCCTGGGGACAGGGGGGACCGGGGAGCTGTTTTTT. This translates into CASSTLGTGGTGELFF. The V gene is TRBV28, the J gene TRBJ2-2, with 11 nucleotides matching TRBD1. Trimming removed 5 bases from V and 5 bases from J; junction bases left unmatched: 7. This CDR3 is 16 amino acids long. Germline CDR1 and CDR2: MDHEN and SYDVKM.